Listed below are T cell receptor beta chains from one sample, sequenced in a study of blood T cell repertoires in COVID-19. Assay: immunoSEQ multiplex PCR; the TCRdb copy retains only in-frame clones and omits some. This table holds 250,000 or so clones, 85% to 90% found once. The sequenced sample was peripheral blood. The receptors derive from a man aged 25-45 years with COVID-19, enrolled during active disease. Both conserved end residues are trimmed from each CDR3. Clone size is shown for a subset of rows, as once, few, many or a class of expanded clone.

ASSFGTASGANVLT	14	-	TRBV5-1	TRBJ2-6
AWRAGGPTEAF	11	-	TRBV30	TRBJ1-1
ASSRYGQGMRGYT	13	-	TRBV5-1	TRBJ1-2
ASSQASAAIQF	11	-	TRBV3-1/TRBV3-2	TRBJ2-1
ASSQDRWRSLHGYT	14	-	TRBV4-2	TRBJ1-2
ASSQGTGISYEQY	13	-	TRBV5-6	TRBJ2-7
ASSQDIQGGRGAF	13	-	TRBV4-3	TRBJ1-1
ASSHLTGDTEAF	12	-	TRBV3-1/TRBV3-2	TRBJ1-1
ASSGRRATGELF	12	-	TRBV6-2/TRBV6-3	TRBJ2-2
ASSWPVATEAF	11	-	TRBV6-5	TRBJ1-1
ASSFRGTEAF	10	-	TRBV19	TRBJ1-1
ASSPQGLSYEQY	12	once	TRBV6-2/TRBV6-3	TRBJ2-7
ASSIDLGTGRDEQY	14	-	TRBV5-1	TRBJ2-7
ASSGKGVTNEKLF	13	-	TRBV5-1	TRBJ1-4
AISETGGLEKLF	12	-	TRBV10-3	TRBJ1-4
ASSLYPRGGRARNEQF	16	-	TRBV7-2	TRBJ2-1
ATSPQGFSQPQH	12	-	TRBV15	TRBJ1-5
ASSFHRSSYEQY	12	once	TRBV7-2	TRBJ2-7
ASSQERNQPQH	11	few	TRBV13	TRBJ1-5
ASSLPRTTGRTH	12	-	TRBV28	TRBJ1-5
ASSLTGGGTEAF	12	-	TRBV27	TRBJ1-1
ASTRTGGTSEAF	12	-	TRBV13	TRBJ1-1
AWTHGTSGYNEQF	13	-	TRBV30	TRBJ2-1
ASSPPGQGGEKLF	13	-	TRBV18	TRBJ1-4
ASQGYTNTEAF	11	-	TRBV28	TRBJ1-1
AISESGGGATNSPLH	15	-	TRBV10-3	TRBJ1-6
ASSWGGNTIY	10	-	TRBV6-6	TRBJ1-3
ASSFNFLRTDTQY	13	-	TRBV27	TRBJ2-3
ASSQDLSGDRALFYSNQPQH	20	-	TRBV3-1/TRBV3-2	TRBJ1-5
ASSWPRGNNEQF	12	-	TRBV5-6	TRBJ2-1
ASSRGQGNTEAF	12	few	TRBV18	TRBJ1-1
ASSLRGTANSPLH	13	-	TRBV28	TRBJ1-6
SAIGAHGYT	9	-	TRBV29-1	TRBJ1-2
ASSSRTGYSNQPQH	14	-	TRBV7-8	TRBJ1-5
AISTYDSSRVEAF	13	-	TRBV10-3	TRBJ1-1
ASSLAPNQETQY	12	-	TRBV5-1	TRBJ2-5
AITPSSNSPLH	11	-	TRBV10-3	TRBJ1-6